This TCR beta chain was sequenced for a study of shared clonotypes between healthy human individuals. V shed 4 bases and J shed 7 bases, with 10 bases lying between them. CDR1 is LNHDA, CDR2 SQIVND, per germline (reference sequence). The CDR3 is 13 amino acids. CD45RO+ cells plus CCR7-negative CD45RA+ TemRA cells formed CD8 memory. Assay used: immunoSEQ multiplex PCR; TCRdb lists only in-frame clones, some missing. Of about 380,000 clones listed, 90% to 98% are singletons. The receptor comes from a man aged 30-40 years in good health. The sequenced material came from memory CD8+ T cells sorted from blood. Subset noted: CD45RO+ cells pooled with CCR7-negative TemRA cells. This chain connects TRBV19 to TRBJ1-4, with a weak D call TRBD1 (5 bases). This CDR3 is CASSTGVTEKLFF. Written as DNA, the CDR3 is TGTGCCAGTAGTACGGGGGTTACTGAAAAACTGTTTTTT.